The rows below give T cell receptor beta chains drawn from one sample of a study of shared clonotypes between healthy human individuals. Measured with immunoSEQ multiplex PCR; TCRdb has only the in-frame clones, and not every one. This repertoire shows around 700,000 clones, 92% found once; its top ten account for 24%. Sequencing input: naive CD8+ T cells sorted from blood. The source is a man younger than 45 in good health. Both conserved end residues are part of each CDR3. D genes are given only for firm matches. Some rows have no size entry. The others give once, few or many, or a class for an expanded clone.

j_call,d_call,clone_size,v_call,cdr3_nt,cdr3_aa
TRBJ2-7,NA,NA,TRBV7-9,TGTGCCAGCAGCCCCCGGCAGGAGTCTTACGAGCAGTACTTC,CASSPRQESYEQYF
TRBJ2-7,TRBD1,NA,TRBV4-1,TGCGCCAGCAGCCACGCCGGGACAGGGACCGACTCCTACGAGCAGTACTTC,CASSHAGTGTDSYEQYF
TRBJ1-1,NA,NA,TRBV28,TGTGCCAGCAGTTTAGTCAGTTTGAACACTGAAGCTTTCTTT,CASSLVSLNTEAFF
TRBJ2-1,NA,NA,TRBV18,TGTGCCAGCTCACCCCTCGGGGGTAATGAGCAGTTCTTC,CASSPLGGNEQFF
TRBJ1-2,TRBD1,few,TRBV28,TGTGCCAGCAGTTTCATGACAGGGGGTAAGGAGGGCTACACCTTC,CASSFMTGGKEGYTF
TRBJ2-5,NA,NA,TRBV18,TGTGCCAGCTCACCTGGGGAACAAACAGAAGAGACCCAGTACTTC,CASSPGEQTEETQYF
TRBJ1-2,NA,NA,TRBV28,TGTGCCAGCAGTTTATTCGGTACTTGGGGCGGCTATGGCTACACCTTC,CASSLFGTWGGYGYTF
TRBJ1-3,TRBD1,NA,TRBV7-6,TGTGCCAGCAGCTTACCGCCCGACAGGGGAGACACCATATATTTT,CASSLPPDRGDTIYF
TRBJ2-7,TRBD2,NA,TRBV19,TGTGCCAGTAGTGCACGACTAGCGGGGGCCAACTACGAGCAGTACTTC,CASSARLAGANYEQYF
TRBJ1-5,TRBD1,few,TRBV25-1,TGTGCCAGCAGTGAAGATCAGGGGGCCAGCAATCAGCCCCAGCATTTT,CASSEDQGASNQPQHF
TRBJ2-1,TRBD2,NA,TRBV9,TGTGCCAGCAGCGCCTCTTGGACTAGTAAAAATGAGCAGTTCTTC,CASSASWTSKNEQFF
TRBJ1-1,NA,once,TRBV19,TGTGCCAGTAGTATTACAGCCTTGAACACTGAAGCTTTCTTT,CASSITALNTEAFF
TRBJ2-7,NA,few,TRBV4-1,TGCGCCAGCAGCCAAGAGGCTCAGGGGTTCAACGAGCAGTACTTC,CASSQEAQGFNEQYF
TRBJ2-7,NA,NA,TRBV7-9,TGTGCCAGCAGCTTAGCTGGGGGGCGCGAAGTCTACGAGCAGTACTTC,CASSLAGGREVYEQYF
TRBJ2-1,NA,NA,TRBV5-1,TGCGCCAGCAGCTTGGGCGAGAGCTCCTACAATGAGCAGTTCTTC,CASSLGESSYNEQFF
TRBJ2-3,TRBD2,NA,TRBV6-5,TGTGCCAGCAGTTACGGCGGGAGGGCCACAGATACGCAGTATTTT,CASSYGGRATDTQYF
TRBJ1-1,TRBD1,NA,TRBV5-4,TGTGCCAGCAGCGAAAAGGGGGCTCCCCTTAGTGAAGCTTTCTTT,CASSEKGAPLSEAFF
TRBJ1-2,NA,once,TRBV7-9,TGTGCCAGCAGCTTGAGGGCAGGCGGACGGGGGAGCTATGGCTACACCTTC,CASSLRAGGRGSYGYTF
TRBJ1-3,NA,NA,TRBV11-2,TGTGCCAGCAGCTTAGAGCCGGGAATTGGAAACACCATATATTTT,CASSLEPGIGNTIYF
TRBJ1-1,TRBD1,NA,TRBV7-9,TGTGCCAGCAGCTTAGGAGGACAGGGGGCATACACTGAAGCTTTCTTT,CASSLGGQGAYTEAFF
TRBJ2-3,TRBD2,NA,TRBV7-8,TGTGCCAGCAGCCCCGGGACTAGCGGGAGTAGTACGCAGTATTTT,CASSPGTSGSSTQYF
TRBJ2-3,TRBD2,NA,TRBV14,TGTGCCAGCAGCCAAGATGCGCGGGCGGGAGGACCCACAGATACGCAGTATTTT,CASSQDARAGGPTDTQYF
TRBJ1-4,NA,once,TRBV11-2,TGTGCCAGCAGTCCTATTGTGTCGGTGCGTGAAAAACTGTTTTTT,CASSPIVSVREKLFF
TRBJ1-5,NA,NA,TRBV19,TGTGCCAGTAGTATAACCGGGACAAGCAATCAGCCCCAGCATTTT,CASSITGTSNQPQHF
TRBJ2-3,NA,NA,TRBV4-2,TGTGCCAGCAGCCAAGTAGGAGGCACGCAGTATTTT,CASSQVGGTQYF
TRBJ2-1,NA,NA,TRBV30,TGTGCCTGGAGTGTACTCGCCTACAATGAGCAGTTCTTC,CAWSVLAYNEQFF
TRBJ2-7,NA,NA,TRBV28,TGTGCCAGCAGCTTCTGGGGGGAGCAGTACTTC,CASSFWGEQYF
TRBJ1-5,NA,NA,TRBV4-1,TGCGCCAGCAGCCAAGTTTCGATAAGTCAGCCCCAGCATTTT,CASSQVSISQPQHF
TRBJ2-1,NA,NA,TRBV4-1,TGCGCCAGCAGTTCTGAAACAGGAAAATCCTACAATGAGCAGTTCTTC,CASSSETGKSYNEQFF
TRBJ1-5,NA,once,TRBV19,TGTGCCAGTAGTACCGGACACCGAAAGGCCCAGCATTTT,CASSTGHRKAQHF
TRBJ2-7,NA,NA,TRBV14,TGTGCCAGCAGCCAAGGGATGGGGCGCTACCACGAGCAGTACTTC,CASSQGMGRYHEQYF
TRBJ2-7,NA,NA,TRBV5-6,TGTGCCAGCAGCTGGACGGGTGAGCAGTACTTC,CASSWTGEQYF
TRBJ2-3,TRBD2,NA,TRBV4-2,TGTGCCAGCAGCCAAGATTGGAGCGGGAGAGCTGATACGCAGTATTTT,CASSQDWSGRADTQYF
TRBJ2-7,TRBD1,NA,TRBV7-9,TGTGCCAGCAGCTCTACAGTGGGGACAGGGGTCTACGAGCAGTACTTC,CASSSTVGTGVYEQYF
TRBJ2-1,TRBD1,NA,TRBV5-8,TGTGCCAGCAGCCCCTACAGGGGATCGTTGGGCTACAATGAGCAGTTCTTC,CASSPYRGSLGYNEQFF
TRBJ2-1,NA,NA,TRBV9,TGTGCCAGCAGCCGAGACAATGAGCAGTTCTTC,CASSRDNEQFF
TRBJ2-7,NA,NA,TRBV27,TGTGCCAGCAGACGAGGGACGGCCTACGAGCAGTACTTC,CASRRGTAYEQYF
TRBJ1-1,NA,NA,TRBV7-3,TGTGCCAGCAGCTTATATGGCCAGGGAGGCCCCATGAACACTGAAGCTTTCTTT,CASSLYGQGGPMNTEAFF
TRBJ1-2,TRBD1,NA,TRBV7-9,TGTGCCAGCACCGCTATTTGGGGACAGGGCCTCGACAACTATGGCTACACCTTC,CASTAIWGQGLDNYGYTF
TRBJ2-4,NA,NA,TRBV18,TGTGCCAGCTCACCAGACGGGGAGAACATTCAGTACTTC,CASSPDGENIQYF
TRBJ2-7,NA,NA,TRBV5-1,TGCGCCAGCAGGGGGGAGCGCTACGAGCAGTACTTC,CASRGERYEQYF
TRBJ1-2,TRBD1,NA,TRBV7-9,TGTGCCAGCAGCTGGACAGGGGCAGCAGACTATGGCTACACCTTC,CASSWTGAADYGYTF
TRBJ2-3,TRBD2,NA,TRBV27,TGTGCCAGCGGGACTAGCGGGAGGTCGGATACGCAGTATTTT,CASGTSGRSDTQYF
TRBJ1-6,TRBD1,NA,TRBV11-2,TGTGCCAGCAGCTCTAGCCAGGGGGCCTCCTATAATTCACCCCTCCACTTT,CASSSSQGASYNSPLHF
TRBJ2-7,NA,once,TRBV9,TGTGCCAGCAGGCCGGGACCAGAGTACTTC,CASRPGPEYF
TRBJ1-1,NA,NA,TRBV27,TGTGCCAGCAGCCGAGGGGGGAACACTGAAGCTTTCTTT,CASSRGGNTEAFF
TRBJ2-7,NA,NA,TRBV7-9,TGTGCCAGCAGCGTCCCGGCCCCCCAGCCGACCAACTACGAGCAGTACTTC,CASSVPAPQPTNYEQYF
TRBJ2-7,NA,once,TRBV7-8,TGTGCCAGCAGCCTCGTCAGTTCCTACGAGCAGTACTTC,CASSLVSSYEQYF
TRBJ2-1,NA,NA,TRBV9,TGTGCCAGCAGCGTAGATAGGAGAATCAATGAGCAGTTCTTC,CASSVDRRINEQFF
TRBJ2-1,NA,once,TRBV21-1,TGTGCCAGCAGCAAAGAAGGATGTAGGGGGAGAGGTTCCTACAATGAGCAGTTCTTC,CASSKEGCRGRGSYNEQFF
TRBJ2-3,NA,NA,TRBV27,TGTGCCAGCAGTTGGGGCAGGACCACAGATACGCAGTATTTT,CASSWGRTTDTQYF
TRBJ1-1,NA,few,TRBV11-2,TGTGCCAGCAGCCTCGGAGGTGGAAACACTGAAGCTTTCTTT,CASSLGGGNTEAFF
TRBJ1-2,NA,NA,TRBV7-6,TGTGCCAGCAGCGCCTCCCCAGGTTCAGCTGGCTACACCTTC,CASSASPGSAGYTF
TRBJ1-1,TRBD1,NA,TRBV7-9,TGTGCCAGCAGCTTAGTTGAGACAGGGGGTCTCAACACTGAAGCTTTCTTT,CASSLVETGGLNTEAFF
TRBJ2-2,NA,NA,TRBV11-2,TGTGCCAGCAGCTTGACAGCGCCCTCGAACACCGGGGAGCTGTTTTTT,CASSLTAPSNTGELFF
TRBJ2-7,NA,NA,TRBV23-1,TGCGCCAGCAGTCAATCTACCCCAGGGGCGAGCTACGAGCAGTACTTC,CASSQSTPGASYEQYF
TRBJ2-1,NA,NA,TRBV11-2,TGTGCCAGCAGCTTCCCGACGAGGGGGACCCCCTTTGACAATGAGCAGTTCTTC,CASSFPTRGTPFDNEQFF
TRBJ1-5,TRBD1,NA,TRBV2,TGTGCCAGCAGTGGACTCCCACTGGGGACAGGAGATCAGCCCCAGCATTTT,CASSGLPLGTGDQPQHF
TRBJ2-3,NA,NA,TRBV28,TGTGCCAGCAGTGCAGCGGAGAATCCAAGACAAGACACAGATACGCAGTATTTT,CASSAAENPRQDTDTQYF